This section outlines one T cell receptor beta chain sequence together with its context. Its cognate antigen is unknown. This specimen includes other DNA sequences encoding the same CDR3. This sample is drawn from a study of cytomegalovirus exposure and HLA in healthy donors. Study summary: In an earlier analysis, around 100 million unique TCR beta sequences were found from 150 million to 200 million T cells. General study points: As was reported, the HLA-A and HLA-B alleles of most subjects were accurately predicted from TCR beta sequences.

Each donor was nominally healthy when sampled (though unrecorded immune exposures were likely). The CDR3 covers 13 residues. The germline V gene has CDR1 MNHEY and CDR2 SVGAGI. The V gene end was trimmed by 5 bases and the J gene end by 4 bases; junction bases not matched to a gene: 2. Primers: 60 Vbeta forward and 13 Jbeta reverse. Clones were read by immunoSEQ multiplex PCR, and TCRdb kept only the in-frame ones, dropping some. The data contain some 130,000 clones, around three quarters of them seen just once; the ten biggest clones take up 1%. This TCR derives from a man aged 40-55 years in good health and CMV-seronegative. The genes are TRBV6-5 and TRBJ1-3, with TRBD1 matching over 7 bases. The specimen sequenced was PBMCs. CDR3 protein: CASSGDSGNTIYF. CDR3 DNA: TGTGCCAGCAGTGGGGACAGCGGAAACACCATATATTTT.